These T cell receptor beta chains were read from a single sample in a study of cytomegalovirus exposure and HLA in healthy donors. The table came from immunoSEQ multiplex PCR; TCRdb's copy has only in-frame clones and leaves some out. The sample includes about 120,000 clones, under 80% of them seen just once. The specimen was PBMCs. These receptors came from a man aged 55 to 70 in good health and CMV-seropositive. Each CDR3 is given with its conserved first and last residue. Fields, in order: clone size, V gene, J gene, D gene, CDR3 DNA, CDR3 protein. D genes are given only for firm matches. Some rows mark clone size as missing; the rest say once, few, many or name a class of expanded clone.

clone size: NA; V gene: TRBV11-2; J gene: TRBJ2-4; D gene: TRBD1; CDR3 DNA: TGTGCCAGCAGCTTTACAGGGGTCGGCAAAAACAGTCAGTACTTC; CDR3 protein: CASSFTGVGKNSQYF
clone size: NA; V gene: TRBV7-2; J gene: TRBJ2-1; D gene: TRBD2; CDR3 DNA: TGTGCCAGCAGTGCGGGAGGAAACGAGCAGTTCTTC; CDR3 protein: CASSAGGNEQFF
clone size: NA; V gene: TRBV5-1; J gene: TRBJ2-2; D gene: TRBD1; CDR3 DNA: TGCGCCAGCAGCGAGACAGGGGTCACCGGGGAGCTGTTTTTT; CDR3 protein: CASSETGVTGELFF
clone size: NA; V gene: TRBV27; J gene: TRBJ1-5; D gene: NA; CDR3 DNA: TGTGCCAGCAGTTTCCACCGTAACTTTCAGCCCCAGCATTTT; CDR3 protein: CASSFHRNFQPQHF
clone size: NA; V gene: TRBV19; J gene: TRBJ1-5; D gene: TRBD1; CDR3 DNA: TGTGCCAGTAGTACCCTTGGACAGGATGGACGGCAGCCCCAGCATTTT; CDR3 protein: CASSTLGQDGRQPQHF
clone size: NA; V gene: TRBV9; J gene: TRBJ2-2; D gene: TRBD1; CDR3 DNA: TGTGCCAGCAGCGGACGGACAGGAGCGAACACCGGGGAGCTGTTTTTT; CDR3 protein: CASSGRTGANTGELFF
clone size: NA; V gene: TRBV2; J gene: TRBJ1-2; D gene: NA; CDR3 DNA: TGTGCCGGCGGGACGGGGCGCTGGGGCTACACCTTC; CDR3 protein: CAGGTGRWGYTF
clone size: NA; V gene: TRBV5-1; J gene: TRBJ2-1; D gene: TRBD2; CDR3 DNA: TGCGCCAGCAGCTCCTCACTAGCGGGAGACCTTTCCTACAATGAGCAGTTCTTC; CDR3 protein: CASSSSLAGDLSYNEQFF
clone size: NA; V gene: TRBV28; J gene: TRBJ1-3; D gene: NA; CDR3 DNA: TGTGCCAGCAGTTTAGTCCCAGGGAACTCTGGAAACACCATATATTTT; CDR3 protein: CASSLVPGNSGNTIYF
clone size: NA; V gene: TRBV4-2; J gene: TRBJ2-3; D gene: TRBD2; CDR3 DNA: TGTGCCAGCAGCTTGCGTGGGACTAGCGGCACAGATACGCAGTATTTT; CDR3 protein: CASSLRGTSGTDTQYF
clone size: once; V gene: TRBV28; J gene: TRBJ2-2; D gene: NA; CDR3 DNA: TGTGCCAGCAGTTCCGGGCGCAGGGGCGGCACCGGGGAGCTGTTTTTT; CDR3 protein: CASSSGRRGGTGELFF
clone size: NA; V gene: TRBV7-7; J gene: TRBJ2-1; D gene: TRBD1; CDR3 DNA: TGTGCCAGCAGCCTTGGGACAGGGTGGTACAATGAGCAGTTCTTC; CDR3 protein: CASSLGTGWYNEQFF
clone size: NA; V gene: TRBV27; J gene: TRBJ2-7; D gene: NA; CDR3 DNA: TGTGCCAGCCGCCGGACCGGGAGTTACGAGCAGTACTTC; CDR3 protein: CASRRTGSYEQYF
clone size: NA; V gene: TRBV5-6; J gene: TRBJ1-2; D gene: NA; CDR3 DNA: TGTGCCAGCAGCTTGGTTCAGGGAGGCGGCTACACCTTC; CDR3 protein: CASSLVQGGGYTF
clone size: once; V gene: TRBV25-1; J gene: TRBJ2-2; D gene: TRBD1; CDR3 DNA: TGTGCCAGCAGTGGGGTGGGACAGGGGAGTACCGGGGAGCTGTTTTTT; CDR3 protein: CASSGVGQGSTGELFF
clone size: once; V gene: TRBV6-5; J gene: TRBJ2-7; D gene: TRBD1; CDR3 DNA: TGTGCCAGCAGTATGGACAGGGCGACTAACGAGCAGTACTTC; CDR3 protein: CASSMDRATNEQYF
clone size: NA; V gene: TRBV12-2; J gene: TRBJ1-5; D gene: NA; CDR3 DNA: TGTGCAAGTCGCTTAATTTCGGGGTGCAATCAGCCCCAGCATTTT; CDR3 protein: CASRLISGCNQPQHF
clone size: once; V gene: TRBV7-9; J gene: TRBJ2-1; D gene: NA; CDR3 DNA: TGTGCCAGCAGCTTCACTAGCTTGGGGGAGCAGTTCTTC; CDR3 protein: CASSFTSLGEQFF
clone size: NA; V gene: TRBV2; J gene: TRBJ2-7; D gene: NA; CDR3 DNA: TGTGCCAGCAACCGGGACGGGGGATTCTACGAGCAGTACTTC; CDR3 protein: CASNRDGGFYEQYF
clone size: NA; V gene: TRBV10-1; J gene: TRBJ2-7; D gene: NA; CDR3 DNA: TGCGCCAGCAGTGAGTGGGACATCACACACTCCTACGAGCAGTACTTC; CDR3 protein: CASSEWDITHSYEQYF
clone size: few; V gene: TRBV6-1; J gene: TRBJ2-5; D gene: TRBD2; CDR3 DNA: TGTGCCAGCAGTGAAGCGCTGGCGGGGGGTTATCAAGAGACCCAGTACTTC; CDR3 protein: CASSEALAGGYQETQYF
clone size: NA; V gene: TRBV4-2; J gene: TRBJ2-4; D gene: NA; CDR3 DNA: TGTGCCAGCAGCCAACAGGGTGGGAAAAACATTCAGTACTTC; CDR3 protein: CASSQQGGKNIQYF
clone size: few; V gene: TRBV7-9; J gene: TRBJ1-1; D gene: TRBD1; CDR3 DNA: TGTGCCAGCAGCCAGGGGGTAGAAGCTTTCTTT; CDR3 protein: CASSQGVEAFF
clone size: NA; V gene: TRBV30; J gene: TRBJ2-3; D gene: TRBD2; CDR3 DNA: TGTGCCTGGAGTGTACGTTGGAGGGAGGGCCCGGGAACAGATACGCAGTATTTT; CDR3 protein: CAWSVRWREGPGTDTQYF
clone size: NA; V gene: TRBV9; J gene: TRBJ2-7; D gene: NA; CDR3 DNA: TGTGCCAGCAGCGGCAGGGGTAGCCGGGACGAGCAGTACTTC; CDR3 protein: CASSGRGSRDEQYF
clone size: NA; V gene: TRBV7-3; J gene: TRBJ2-2; D gene: NA; CDR3 DNA: TGTGCCAGCAGCTTAACTAGTTTAACCGGGGAGCTGTTTTTT; CDR3 protein: CASSLTSLTGELFF
clone size: NA; V gene: TRBV7-9; J gene: TRBJ1-3; D gene: TRBD1; CDR3 DNA: TGTGCCAGCAGCTCCGCCGGGACAGGAATTTCTGGAAACACCATATATTTT; CDR3 protein: CASSSAGTGISGNTIYF
clone size: NA; V gene: TRBV5-1; J gene: TRBJ1-1; D gene: NA; CDR3 DNA: TGCGCCAGCAGCAATTTCGCGGGGTCCAACACTGAAGCTTTCTTT; CDR3 protein: CASSNFAGSNTEAFF
clone size: NA; V gene: TRBV4-1; J gene: TRBJ2-7; D gene: NA; CDR3 DNA: TGCGCCAGCAGCCGCGGATTAGCAGGTGGGGCAGCCTACGAGCAGTACTTC; CDR3 protein: CASSRGLAGGAAYEQYF
clone size: NA; V gene: TRBV5-1; J gene: TRBJ2-4; D gene: TRBD2; CDR3 DNA: TGCGCCAGCAGCTTGGTTAGCGGGGACAACATTCAGTACTTC; CDR3 protein: CASSLVSGDNIQYF
clone size: NA; V gene: TRBV11-2; J gene: TRBJ2-7; D gene: TRBD1; CDR3 DNA: TGTGCCAGCAGCCGGTCGGGACAGGCCGATTACGAGCAGTACTTC; CDR3 protein: CASSRSGQADYEQYF
clone size: NA; V gene: TRBV6-5; J gene: TRBJ1-2; D gene: NA; CDR3 DNA: TGTGCCAGCAGTGTGATCACAGCAGGCTACACCTTC; CDR3 protein: CASSVITAGYTF
clone size: NA; V gene: TRBV4-1; J gene: TRBJ2-1; D gene: TRBD1; CDR3 DNA: TGCGCCAGCAGCCAACCTTACCTAGACAGGGTCGATGAGCAGTTCTTC; CDR3 protein: CASSQPYLDRVDEQFF
clone size: few; V gene: TRBV7-9; J gene: TRBJ2-3; D gene: NA; CDR3 DNA: TGTGCCAGCAGCTATAGTGATACGCAGTATTTT; CDR3 protein: CASSYSDTQYF
clone size: NA; V gene: TRBV9; J gene: TRBJ2-3; D gene: NA; CDR3 DNA: TGTGCCAGCAGCGTAGGAGGGCTAGCTGACACAGATACGCAGTATTTT; CDR3 protein: CASSVGGLADTDTQYF
clone size: NA; V gene: TRBV5-1; J gene: TRBJ1-1; D gene: NA; CDR3 DNA: TGCGCCAGCAGCTTGGGAGGTGCAGCTCGCACTGAAGCTTTCTTT; CDR3 protein: CASSLGGAARTEAFF